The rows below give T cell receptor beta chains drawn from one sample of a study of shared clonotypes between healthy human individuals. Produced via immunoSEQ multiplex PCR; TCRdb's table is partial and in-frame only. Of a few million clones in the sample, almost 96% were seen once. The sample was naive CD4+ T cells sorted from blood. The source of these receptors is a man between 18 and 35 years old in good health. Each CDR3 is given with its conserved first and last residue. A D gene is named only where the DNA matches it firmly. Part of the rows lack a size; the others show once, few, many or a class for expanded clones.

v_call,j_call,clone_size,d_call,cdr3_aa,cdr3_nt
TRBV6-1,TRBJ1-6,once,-,CASSEAWNSPLHF,TGTGCCAGCAGTGAAGCGTGGAATTCACCCCTCCACTTT
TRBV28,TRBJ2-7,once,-,CASSATTGFSYEQYF,TGTGCCAGCAGTGCCACGACAGGCTTCTCCTACGAGCAGTACTTC
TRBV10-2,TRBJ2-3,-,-,CASSGQGTDTQYF,TGCGCCAGCAGTGGACAGGGCACAGATACGCAGTATTTT
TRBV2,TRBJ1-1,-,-,CASSKDSVNTEAFF,TGTGCCAGCAGTAAGGACAGTGTGAACACTGAAGCTTTCTTT
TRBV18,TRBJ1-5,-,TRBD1,CASSLGTGSFSNQPQHF,TGTGCCAGCTCACTAGGGACAGGGTCGTTTAGCAATCAGCCCCAGCATTTT
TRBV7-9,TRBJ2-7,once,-,CASSLALALVTDEQYF,TGTGCCAGCAGCTTAGCTTTGGCACTTGTCACGGACGAGCAGTACTTC
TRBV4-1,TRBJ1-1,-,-,CASSQDGGRGRNTEAFF,TGCGCCAGCAGCCAAGATGGGGGGAGAGGTCGGAACACTGAAGCTTTCTTT
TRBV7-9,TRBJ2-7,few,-,CASSFNSYEQYF,TGTGCCAGCAGCTTCAACAGCTACGAGCAGTACTTC
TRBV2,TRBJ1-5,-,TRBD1,CASSDRGAQPQHF,TGTGCCAGCAGCGACAGGGGGGCTCAGCCCCAGCATTTT
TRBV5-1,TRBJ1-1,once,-,CASCEGTASGGTEAFF,TGCGCCAGCTGCGAGGGCACGGCTTCGGGGGGGACTGAAGCTTTCTTT
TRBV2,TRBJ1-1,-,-,CASSVGRGRNTEAFF,TGTGCCAGCAGTGTAGGGCGGGGAAGGAACACTGAAGCTTTCTTT
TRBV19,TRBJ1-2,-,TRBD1,CASSIPGQGYGYTF,TGTGCCAGTAGTATCCCCGGACAGGGCTATGGCTACACCTTC
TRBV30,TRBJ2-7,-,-,CAWARGGSSYEQYF,TGTGCCTGGGCCCGGGGCGGGTCGTCCTACGAGCAGTACTTC